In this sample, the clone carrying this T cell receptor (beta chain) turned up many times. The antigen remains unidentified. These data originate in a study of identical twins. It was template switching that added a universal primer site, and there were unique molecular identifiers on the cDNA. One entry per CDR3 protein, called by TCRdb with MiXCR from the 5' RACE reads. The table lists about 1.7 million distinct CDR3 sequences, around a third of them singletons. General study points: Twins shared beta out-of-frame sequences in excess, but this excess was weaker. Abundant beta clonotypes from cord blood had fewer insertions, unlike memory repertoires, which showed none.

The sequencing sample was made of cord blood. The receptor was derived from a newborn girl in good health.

CDR3 sequence (DNA): TGTGCCAGCAGACTCCGGAGGGACAGCAATCAGCCCCAGCATTTT. It encodes CASRLRRDSNQPQHF. The chain carries TRBV4-2 and TRBJ1-5, with D tentatively TRBD1 (5 bases). The CDR3 is made up of 15 amino acids. Germline V lookup: CDR1 LGHNA, CDR2 YNFKEQ. V lost 6 bases and J 1 base, leaving 13 bases between the germline ends.